The next 21 T cell receptor beta chains were all read from a single sample in a study of blood T cell repertoires in COVID-19 (dated by TCRdb to 2020 to 2021). The library was prepared using the immunoSEQ multiplex PCR assay. TCRdb took this table from immuneACCESS and kept in-frame rearrangements with V and J called. Such tables lack part of the clones; where checked against another copy, unresolved V genes explain under half of the gap, and the rest is unexplained. The sample records about 53,000 clones, around four fifths of which are singletons. The top ten hold around 15% of the sample. The specimen sequenced was peripheral blood. The receptors originated from a human donor in a cohort sampled during active COVID-19.

The V gene is TRBV6-5, the J gene TRBJ1-5; D is unresolved. Germline V lookup: CDR1 MNHEY, CDR2 SVGAGI. V dropped 4 bases and J dropped 5 bases, with 12 bases sitting between them. The CDR3 runs 14 residues. The CDR3: CASSSRRFDQPQHF. The CDR3 coding sequence is TGTGCCAGCAGTTCTAGGAGGTTTGATCAGCCCCAGCATTTT.

This clone was seen a few times. This chain joins TRBV9 and TRBJ2-1; TRBD2 agrees at 8 bases. The CDR3 contains 16 residues. V shed 0 bases and J 8 bases; nucleotides not matched to a gene: 10. The germline CDR1 and CDR2 sequences are SGDLS and YYNGEE. Here the CDR3 DNA reads TGTGCCAGCAGCGTAGCTGGCCGGGAGGGCCGTGATGAGCAGTTCTTC. Its protein is CASSVAGREGRDEQFF.

The rearrangement uses TRBV19 and TRBJ1-6; D not resolved. The CDR3 is 13 amino acids. Germline V gene lookup returns CDR1 LNHDA and CDR2 SQIVND (reference sequence). With 0 bases removed from V and 12 bases from J, the gap between germline ends came to 9 bases. CDR3 sequence (DNA): TGTGCCAGTAGTATAGATCTCCTTAAACCCCTCCACTTT. This encodes CASSIDLLKPLHF.

This chain uses TRBV13 with TRBJ2-1; 12 nucleotides align to TRBD2. CDR3 size: 17 residues. CDR1 and CDR2 from the germline V gene are PRHDT and FYEKMQ (reference sequence). Trimming took 5 bases from V and 4 from J; bases not matched to a gene: 9. The CDR3 is CASSPGGGTSGYNEQFF. CDR3 nucleotides: TGTGCCAGCAGCCCAGGGGGCGGGACTAGCGGGTACAATGAGCAGTTCTTC.

The chain is built from TRBV6-5 and TRBJ2-6, with a tentative D call TRBD1 (5 bases). Trimming pared 6 bases from V and 4 bases from J, leaving 13 bases between. Per the germline V gene, CDR1 is MNHEY and CDR2 is SVGAGI. The CDR3 totals 15 residues. The CDR3 loop reads CASSSPGSGANVLTF. DNA of the CDR3: TGTGCCAGCAGCTCCCCAGGGTCAGGGGCCAACGTCCTGACTTTC.

V usage is TRBV29-1 and J usage is TRBJ2-3; 10 bases match TRBD2. Trimming took 4 bases from V and 8 from J; bases not matched to a gene: 9. The CDR3 runs to 14 residues. Looked up from germline, CDR1 is SQVTM and CDR2 is ANQGSEA. DNA for the CDR3: TGCAGCGTTGGGGCTAGCGGGGGCCATCCTACGCAGTATTTT. Amino acid sequence: CSVGASGGHPTQYF.

The chain recombines TRBV7-6 with TRBJ2-7, with a possible D match to TRBD1 (5 bases). This CDR3 has 13 residues. Trimming removed 5 bases at V and 1 base at J, with 9 bases between. Looked up from germline, CDR1 is SGHVS and CDR2 is FNYEAQ. CDR3 sequence reads: CASSAPGSYEQYF. CDR3 bases: TGTGCCAGCAGCGCCCCAGGGTCCTACGAGCAGTACTTC.

The chain links TRBV18 to TRBJ2-5; 8 bases line up with TRBD1. CDR3 length: 14 amino acids. CDR1 and CDR2 (germline): KGHSH, LQKENI. V trimming: 0 bases; J trimming: 3 bases; junction bases outside the gene matches: 0. In DNA, the CDR3 is TGTGCCAGCTCACCACCGACAGGGGAAGAGACCCAGTACTTC. Translation: CASSPPTGEETQYF.

The chain has TRBV19 and TRBJ2-1; TRBD1 might be the D (6 bases). The CDR3 totals 14 residues. Germline CDR1 and CDR2: LNHDA and SQIVND (reference sequence). V lost 3 bases, J lost 6 bases, and 12 bases lay in between. The chain's CDR3 is CASSIYGQINEQFF. For the CDR3, the DNA is TGTGCCAGTAGTATCTACGGACAGATCAATGAGCAGTTCTTC.

This chain uses TRBV9 with TRBJ1-2, with D hard to call. Germline V gene data show CDR1 as SGDLS and CDR2 as YYNGEE. Trimming took 4 bases from V and 0 from J, leaving 10 bases between them. The length of the CDR3 is 14 residues. The CDR3 sequence: CASSPGGSNYGYTF. The CDR3 region has the DNA TGTGCCAGCAGCCCCGGTGGTTCTAACTATGGCTACACCTTC.

The chain combines TRBV4-1 with TRBJ2-3; perhaps TRBD1 as D (6 bases). Germline assignment: CDR1 MGHRA and CDR2 YSYEKL. The CDR3 is made up of 15 amino acids. Trimming shortened V by 2 bases and J by 2 bases, and 11 bases separated the two germline ends. Written as DNA, the CDR3 is TGCGCCAGCAGCCAACTGGACAGATACACAGATACGCAGTATTTT. It is translated as CASSQLDRYTDTQYF.

The chain joins TRBV29-1 to TRBJ1-1; 8 nucleotides line up with TRBD1. The CDR3 consists of 12 residues. V dropped 4 bases and J dropped 10; count of bases not matched to a gene: 8. The V gene's germline CDR1 is SQVTM and CDR2 ANQGSEA. The chain's CDR3 is CSVGTGGEGAFF. CDR3 sequence (DNA): TGCAGCGTTGGAACAGGGGGTGAGGGAGCTTTCTTT.

In its sample, this clone was seen a few times. The chain employs TRBV11-2 and TRBJ2-1; 9 nucleotides align to TRBD2. The junction had 2 bases not matched to a gene; V was cut back by 1 base and J by 4 bases. The germline CDR1 and CDR2 sequences are SGHAT and FQNNGV. The CDR3 runs 15 residues. The CDR3 coding sequence is TGTGCCAGCAGCTTAGGTAGCGGGGGTTACAATGAGCAGTTCTTC. Its protein is CASSLGSGGYNEQFF.

Comment on this clone: Germline is not matched at one junction end, which may reflect a read error. The chain has TRBV13 and TRBJ2-3, with 12 bases lining up with TRBD2. The CDR3 sequence is 14 residues long. The germline CDR1 and CDR2 sequences are PRHDT and FYEKMQ (reference sequence). Here the CDR3 DNA reads TGTGCCAGCAGCTCCCTATCCCGACTAGCGGGAGTCTTTTTT. Translation gives CASSSLSRLAGVFF.

The chain employs TRBV6-5 and TRBJ1-2; TRBD1 might be the D (5 bases). CDR1 and CDR2 from the germline V gene are MNHEY and SVGAGI. The CDR3 length is 15 residues. V was cut by 3 bases and J by 3 bases, with 14 bases left in between. The CDR3 bases are TGTGCCAGCAGTTATAGGGCAGGGCTTTACTATGGCTACACCTTC. Residues: CASSYRAGLYYGYTF.

The rearrangement links TRBV5-1 to TRBJ2-1; possibly TRBD2 for D (6 bases). The CDR3 runs 15 residues. The V end lost 4 bases, the J end lost 7 bases, and 18 bases lay between the germline ends. Germline V lookup: CDR1 SGHRS, CDR2 YFSETQ. DNA of the CDR3: TGCGCCAGCAGCACGGGACTTCTTGGACGAAATGAGCAGTTCTTC. It translates to CASSTGLLGRNEQFF.

V gene TRBV18 combines with J gene TRBJ1-1, with D possibly TRBD1 on 6 matching bases. The germline V gene has CDR1 KGHSH and CDR2 LQKENI. This CDR3 region has 14 residues. V lost 0 bases and J lost 3, with 8 bases in between. For the CDR3, the DNA is TGTGCCAGCTCACCACCGTCAGGGGACACTGAAGCTTTCTTT. Protein product: CASSPPSGDTEAFF.

The chain has TRBV4-3 and TRBJ1-2; D may be TRBD1 (5 bases). The CDR3 contains 16 residues. Trimming took off 0 bases at V and 6 bases at J, with 17 bases between the two ends. Germline CDR1 is LGHNA and CDR2 is YSLEER. The CDR3 protein is CASSQELISRAHGYTF. The DNA of the CDR3 is TGCGCCAGCAGCCAAGAGTTGATAAGCAGGGCCCATGGCTACACCTTC.

The chain links TRBV2 to TRBJ1-2; 9 nucleotides match TRBD1. Trimming removed 6 bases from V and 5 bases from J; junction bases left unmatched: 7. Per germline, CDR1 SNHLY and CDR2 FYNNEI. This CDR3 spans 14 amino acids. The CDR3 protein is CASREDRGTYGYTF. The CDR3 bases are TGTGCCAGCAGAGAGGACAGGGGAACTTATGGCTACACCTTC.

The V gene is TRBV19, the J gene TRBJ2-7, with unresolved D. The V and J ends lost 2 bases and 0 bases respectively, with 5 bases between them. Germline lookup yields CDR1 LNHDA and CDR2 SQIVND (reference sequence). The length of the CDR3 is 13 residues. The CDR3 here is CASSITSSYEQYF. CDR3 coding DNA: TGTGCCAGTAGTATAACCAGCTCCTACGAGCAGTACTTC.

The chain uses TRBV30 and TRBJ1-5; 7 nucleotides match TRBD1. V lost 0 bases, J lost 5 bases, and 7 bases stayed unmatched. Germline V gives CDR1 GTSNPN, CDR2 SVGIG (reference sequence). This CDR3 contains 15 residues. In DNA, the CDR3 is TGTGCCTGGAGTGTACTGGACAGGCTTGATCAGCCCCAGCATTTT. Its protein is CAWSVLDRLDQPQHF.